This T cell receptor beta chain was found in a study of T-cell reconstitution after alpha-beta-depleted transplantation in children. Findings of the study overall: Surviving recipient T cells and thymic progenitors underlay high day-60 TCRbeta diversity in some patients. Fresh T-cell production supplied most of the T-cell counts and diversity seen one year after transplant. Where alpha-beta T cells came from about two months after transplant was reportedly several hundred expanded graft clones.

About this clonotype itself: The antigen remains unidentified.

This sample's TCRbeta library carried unique molecular identifier barcodes. Each CDR3 protein gets one entry after TCRdb re-called the PCR reads with MiXCR. The sample shows about 120,000 distinct CDR3 sequences, about 9.3% of them seen only once. V lost 6 bases, J lost 5 bases, and 16 bases stayed unmatched. This CDR3 spans 17 amino acids. Germline loops: CDR1 MNHEY, CDR2 SVGEGT. This clonotype was obtained from a boy aged 2 to 10 with acute lymphoblastic leukemia, due to receive a stem cell transplant. The sample consisted of PBMCs, taken before TCRalphabeta/CD19-depleted stem cell transplant. The V and J genes are TRBV6-2 or TRBV6-3 and TRBJ2-5, with 9 bases matching TRBD1. The CDR3 here is CASRTPLNDRGRETQYF. The CDR3 bases are TGTGCCAGCAGGACTCCTTTAAACGACAGGGGGAGGGAGACCCAGTACTTC.